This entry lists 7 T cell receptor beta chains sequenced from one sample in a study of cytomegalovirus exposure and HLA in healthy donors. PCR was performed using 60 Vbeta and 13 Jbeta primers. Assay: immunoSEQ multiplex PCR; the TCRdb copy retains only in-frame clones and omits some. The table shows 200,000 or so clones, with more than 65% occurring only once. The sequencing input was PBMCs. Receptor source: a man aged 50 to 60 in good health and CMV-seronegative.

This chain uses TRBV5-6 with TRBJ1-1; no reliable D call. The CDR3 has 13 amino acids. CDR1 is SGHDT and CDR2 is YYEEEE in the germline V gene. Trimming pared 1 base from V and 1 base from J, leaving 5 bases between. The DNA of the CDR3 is TGTGCCAGCAGCTTGCAGGAGAACACTGAAGCTTTCTTT. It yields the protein CASSLQENTEAFF.

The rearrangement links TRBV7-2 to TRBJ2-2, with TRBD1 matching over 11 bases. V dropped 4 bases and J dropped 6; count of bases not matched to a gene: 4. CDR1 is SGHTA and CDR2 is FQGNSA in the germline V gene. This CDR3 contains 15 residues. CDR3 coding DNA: TGTGCCAGCAGCTCCCGGACAGGGGGCCCCGGGGAGCTGTTTTTT. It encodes CASSSRTGGPGELFF.

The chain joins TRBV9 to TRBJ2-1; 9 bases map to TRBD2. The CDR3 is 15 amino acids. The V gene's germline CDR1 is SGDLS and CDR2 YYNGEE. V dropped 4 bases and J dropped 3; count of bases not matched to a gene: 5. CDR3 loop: CASSPSGINYNEQFF. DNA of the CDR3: TGTGCCAGCAGCCCTAGCGGGATCAACTACAATGAGCAGTTCTTC.

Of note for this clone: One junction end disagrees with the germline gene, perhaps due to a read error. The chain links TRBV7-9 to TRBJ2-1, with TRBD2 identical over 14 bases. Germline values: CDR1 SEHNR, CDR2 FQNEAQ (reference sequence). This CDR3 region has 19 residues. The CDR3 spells CSSSWPGLAGEGSYNEQFF. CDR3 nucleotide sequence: TGTTCCAGCAGTTGGCCGGGACTAGCGGGAGAGGGCTCCTACAATGAGCAGTTCTTC.

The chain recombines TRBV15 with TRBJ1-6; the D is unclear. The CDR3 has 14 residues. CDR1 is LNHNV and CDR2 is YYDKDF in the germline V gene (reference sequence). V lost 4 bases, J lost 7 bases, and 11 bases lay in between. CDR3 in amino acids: CATSKDLRNSPLHF. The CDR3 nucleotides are TGTGCCACCAGCAAAGACCTGAGGAATTCACCCCTCCACTTT.

The CDR3 region has the DNA TGTGCCAGCAGCCAAGGGGCTAGCGTTATGGAGACCCAGTACTTC. This codes for CASSQGASVMETQYF. The rearrangement uses TRBV4-2 and TRBJ2-5, with TRBD2 as a possible D gene (6 bases). The CDR3 extends over 15 amino acids. Germline loops: CDR1 LGHNA, CDR2 YNFKEQ. Trimming cost V 1 base and J 5 bases, with 14 bases left between them.

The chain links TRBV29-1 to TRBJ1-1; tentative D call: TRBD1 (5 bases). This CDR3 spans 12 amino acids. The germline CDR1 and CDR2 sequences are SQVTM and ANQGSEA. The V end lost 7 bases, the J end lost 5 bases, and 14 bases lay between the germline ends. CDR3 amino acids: CSGGRGWTEAFF. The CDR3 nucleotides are TGCAGCGGCGGGAGGGGATGGACTGAAGCTTTCTTT.